This T cell receptor beta chain was recorded in a study of cytomegalovirus exposure and HLA in healthy donors listed by TCRdb under 2017. As for the study more broadly: In an earlier analysis of approximately 500 of the donors, under 300 Gb of sequence data and 100 million or so unique TCR beta sequences from about 179 million T cells were reported. Class I and class II HLA loci were covered by the typing at four-digit resolution. An earlier analysis of 587 of the donors used high-throughput TCR beta sequencing to judge whether each TCR beta V gene segment behaved as functional or pseudogenic. A later genetic analysis used genome-wide SNP genotypes for about three fifths of the 666 donors, treating that subset as a discovery cohort. The later analysis used no new phenotypic data to find candidate immune exposures, relying instead on TCR beta sequences and their occurrence across donors. Among under 450 genotyped donors of the cohort, an average of approximately 250,000 unique TCR beta nucleotide sequences were sequenced per donor, around 20% of them non-productive. Around 300 gigabases of sequencing data and roughly 90 million unique TCR sequences were included in an early release covering under 650 HLA-typed donors. Donor age, sex, ethnicity and CMV serostatus were compiled alongside the repertoire data. Of the roughly 410 genotyped donors, 65% to 90% were placed in the genetic ancestry cluster associated with self-reported Caucasian donors. A later analysis re-examined previously published TCR beta repertoires from about 670 donors and added high-resolution HLA genotyping to investigate patterns of TCR occurrence. Using immunosequencing, the study profiled T cell repertoires from some 670 subjects and related those repertoires to cytomegalovirus serostatus. Four or five DR-DQ haplotypes were handled as single units for association and clustering because linkage in the cohort was strong. Every discovery cohort repertoire had been produced on one sequencing platform. To predict cytomegalovirus infection status, the study combined high-throughput TCR immunosequencing, statistical association of individual TCRs with disease status, and machine learning. The study aimed to test whether cataloging public T cell receptors could reveal signatures of past pathogen exposure. Along with the approximately 600-subject first cohort, a separate validation cohort of around 110 different subjects was used. The number of typed donors differed by locus: roughly 629-630 for A, B, C, DRB1 and DQB1; some 500 for DQA1; 600 to 610 for DPA1; and 400 to 480 for DPB1. Here is what the overall study found, with its caveats: In a later genetic analysis, fewer N-insertions in productive TCRs were reported among donors in an Asian-associated ancestry cluster than the roughly 640-donor mean. According to a later analysis, parvovirus B19, influenza, CMV and Epstein-Barr virus appeared linked to several top co-occurrence clusters. Strong co-occurrence of HLA alleles, especially DR and DQ, made assigning TCR associations to individual alleles difficult. Some IMGT-functional V segments, including TRBV6-2 and TRBV6-3, could not be told apart with the 87-base-pair reads, so those segments were excluded. A group of highly shared sequence variants was considered likely to be a technical artifact of the sequencing pipeline. In the study, about 150 TCR beta chains were listed as associated with cytomegalovirus. Because some donors lacked HLA typing at each locus, the association tests relied only on the typed subset. In a later analysis, most CMV-associated TCR beta chains were found to appear HLA-restricted, with HLA associations seemingly driven largely by CMV exposure. Compared with equally common non-associated chains, HLA-associated TCR beta chains in a later analysis were more clonally expanded and had lower generation probabilities. Roughly uniform sequencing depth across donors was assumed in presence/absence analyses, although this assumption may not hold. Across donors, most TCR sequences were observed very rarely, whereas some public TCRs were present in many individuals. In this cohort, only TCR beta chains were sequenced, and detectable features were limited by the absence of alpha or paired-chain data. The authors suggested that the approach could potentially be extended to other disease states and immunological phenotypes. Because counts were too low, seventeen rarely observed V segments, including chromosome 9 orphons, were excluded from the earlier analysis of around 640 of the donors. According to a later analysis, TCR association rates differed among HLA loci, with DRB1 alleles showing the most associated TCRs and HLA-C alleles showing the fewest. In an earlier analysis of some 500 of the donors, most TCR beta V segments were observed in productive rearrangements about 87% or about 30% of the time, broadly matching IMGT annotations. A further reported finding was that TCR beta sequences accurately predicted the HLA-A and HLA-B alleles for most subjects in the first cohort. Specific HLA alleles were associated with 15,000 to 20,000 TCR beta sequences at a false discovery rate of 0.05 in a later analysis. The classifier was reported to diagnose cytomegalovirus status with high specificity and sensitivity in both the original and validation cohorts. Correlated functional status among segregating V segments might be attributable to linkage disequilibrium, but an unknown experimental factor could not be ruled out. In vitro tests confirmed that three of the cytomegalovirus-associated TCR beta chains recognize cytomegalovirus antigens. An association between a missense DCLRE1C variant and V-gene and J-gene trimming of TCR beta chains was found in a later genetic analysis and replicated in an independent cohort. CMV serostatus was the only immune exposure information available for the cohort.

CDR1 and CDR2, looked up from the germline V gene, are WSHSY and SAAADI. V is trimmed back by 4 bases and J by 0 bases, and the junction contains 2 bases that no gene match accounts for. The CDR3 numbers 15 residues from cysteine through phenylalanine. Left in the record is the CDR3 DNA by itself, 45 bases read in frame from the first base. This clone has just a few counts. It lacks a known antigen. One base away there is no much larger clone; base qualities are not given. The cohort consisted of hundreds of healthy bone marrow donors. At the time of sampling, all cohort members were nominally healthy, though unrecorded immune exposures were likely present. The donor tested CMV seropositive, placing the donor among the 289 seropositive members of the cohort. Each donor provided a peripheral blood sample, and peripheral blood mononuclear cells were used for TCR beta sequencing. The Qiagen DNeasy Blood Extraction Kit was used to extract genomic DNA from the blood cell samples.

The library was prepared using the immunoSEQ multiplex PCR assay. A mixture of 60 forward primers for TCR Vbeta segments and 13 reverse primers for TCR Jbeta segments was used in the multiplex PCR. Amplification of the CDR3 region of rearranged TCR beta genes was performed with a multiplex PCR assay on genomic DNA. Amplified TCR beta libraries were sequenced as 87-base-pair reads on the Illumina HiSeq System. In the source study's methods: A later analysis tallied 75 million to 95 million unique TCR beta chains across the 650 to 750 repertoires, and some 12 million of those chains were shared by two or more donors. Raw reads were error-corrected and collapsed into unique sequences with a nearest-neighbor algorithm that merged closely related sequences to remove PCR and sequencing errors. CDR3 sequences were aligned to IMGT reference sequences to assign V, D and J gene segments. Each retained sequence needed at least a six-nucleotide match to both a V gene segment and a J gene segment. A rearrangement counted as productive if the CDR3 had no stop codons and remained in frame with V and J, and every other rearrangement counted as non-productive. CDR3 was defined by IMGT convention, running from the second conserved V-encoded cysteine to the conserved J-encoded phenylalanine. The earlier analysis of some 600 of the donors excluded sequences that lacked an unambiguous match to a single V gene segment. An earlier analysis of several hundred of the donors called V segments functional above 56.7% productive rearrangements and segregating when the between-donor standard deviation exceeded 5%. A statistical classification framework was developed to diagnose cytomegalovirus status using the catalog of TCR beta chain sequences. V and J gene assignment, in a later analysis, came from comparing TCR nucleotide sequences with IMGT/GENE-DB human TR gene sequences. A later analysis assigned CDR3 sequences and most-parsimonious VDJ recombination scenarios with the TCRdist pipeline. In a later analysis, every TCR beta chain was defined by the combination of its CDR3 amino acid sequence and its V-gene family, and reads without a unique V-gene family were dropped. A later analysis removed 600 or so highly shared, low-generation-probability nucleotide sequences to deal with suspected cross-contamination and a sequencing artifact. In a later analysis, a clonal expansion index for each public chain was calculated from normalized within-repertoire ranks of inferred template counts. A later analysis computed generation probabilities with a VDJ recombination model fitted to out-of-frame rearrangements, and checked the results against IGoR. In a later analysis, TCR-TCR, TCR-HLA and TCR-CMV co-occurrence was scored with hypergeometric tests, and a repertoire-size bias correction was applied to TCR pairs. To estimate false discovery rates, a later analysis permuted the HLA or CMV assignments 20 times. A later analysis grouped co-occurring TCRs with DBSCAN, adding TCRdist sequence similarity when clustering within HLA-allele-positive subsets. Co-occurrence clustering excluded repertoires with fewer than 30,000 or more than 120,000 public chains, plus five with anomalous nucleotide sharing. The table was pulled from immuneACCESS by TCRdb, which kept in-frame rearrangements only. Such tables lose some clones; where checked, under half of the loss comes from unresolved V genes, and the rest has no known cause. V and J calls plus clone size are reproduced from that table; the DNA served to infer D and trimming. Here the sample has approximately 80,000 clones; around 70% occur a single time. Approximately 20% of the sample lies in the top ten.

This sequence uses TRBV10-2 and TRBJ2-2, and 7 junction bases match TRBD1. The sample was PBMCs. The clonotype comes from a man aged 25-45 years in good health and CMV-seropositive. The CDR3 in this case is CASSVGQPNTGELFF. At the DNA level, the sequence is TGCGCCAGCAGTGTGGGACAGCCGAACACCGGGGAGCTGTTTTTT.